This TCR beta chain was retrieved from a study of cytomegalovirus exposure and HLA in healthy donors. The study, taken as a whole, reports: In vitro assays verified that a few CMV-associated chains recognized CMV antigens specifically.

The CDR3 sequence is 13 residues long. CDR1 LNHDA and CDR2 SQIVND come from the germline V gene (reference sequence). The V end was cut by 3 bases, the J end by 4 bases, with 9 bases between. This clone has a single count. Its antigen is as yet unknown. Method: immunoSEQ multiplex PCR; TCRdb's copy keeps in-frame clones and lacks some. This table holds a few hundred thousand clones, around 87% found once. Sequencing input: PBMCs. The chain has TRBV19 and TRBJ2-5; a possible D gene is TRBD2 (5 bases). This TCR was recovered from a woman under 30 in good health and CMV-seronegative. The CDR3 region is CASSISRVETQYF. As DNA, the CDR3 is TGTGCCAGTAGTATTTCGCGGGTAGAGACCCAGTACTTC.